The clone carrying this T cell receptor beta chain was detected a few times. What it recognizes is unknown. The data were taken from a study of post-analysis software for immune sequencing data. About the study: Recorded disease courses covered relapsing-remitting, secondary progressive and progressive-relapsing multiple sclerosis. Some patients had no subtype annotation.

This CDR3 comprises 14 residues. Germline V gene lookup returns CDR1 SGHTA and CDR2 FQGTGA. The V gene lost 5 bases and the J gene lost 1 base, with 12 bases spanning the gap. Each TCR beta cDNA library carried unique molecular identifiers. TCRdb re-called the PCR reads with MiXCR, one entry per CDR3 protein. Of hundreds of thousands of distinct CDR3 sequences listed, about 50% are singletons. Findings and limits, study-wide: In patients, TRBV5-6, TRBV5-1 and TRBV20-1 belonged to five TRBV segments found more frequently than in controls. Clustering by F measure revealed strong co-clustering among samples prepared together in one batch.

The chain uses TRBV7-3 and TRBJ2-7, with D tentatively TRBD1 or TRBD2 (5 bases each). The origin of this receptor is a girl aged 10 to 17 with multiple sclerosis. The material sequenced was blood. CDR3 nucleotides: TGTGCCAGCAGCCGGGACGGAGCTTCCTACGAGCAGTACTTC. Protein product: CASSRDGASYEQYF. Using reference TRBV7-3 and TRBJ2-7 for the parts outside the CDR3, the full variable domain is GAGVSQTPSNKVTEKGKYVELRCDPISGHTALYWYRQSLGQGPEFLIYFQGTGAADDSGLPNDRFFAVRPEGSVSTLKIQRTERGDSAVYLCASSRDGASYEQYFGPGTRLTVT.